Below, 12 T cell receptor beta chains from the same sample are listed, as sequenced in a study of cytomegalovirus exposure and HLA in healthy donors. The PCR ran on 60 Vbeta and 13 Jbeta primers. The protocol was immunoSEQ multiplex PCR, while the TCRdb copy is restricted to in-frame clones and leaves out a portion. Among 150,000 to 200,000 clones listed, around 62% were seen once. Material for sequencing was PBMCs. The receptors here all came from a man in his forties in good health and CMV-seronegative.

This chain uses TRBV7-2 with TRBJ1-2; TRBD1 is a possible D gene (6 bases). In germline, CDR1 is SGHTA, CDR2 FQGNSA. This CDR3 spans 18 amino acids. Trimming left V 5 bases short and J 1 base short, with 23 bases between. DNA for the CDR3: TGTGCCAGCAGCCGCCCACAGGGCGGCCCACGGAATAACTATGGCTACACCTTC. Protein product: CASSRPQGGPRNNYGYTF.

The chain joins TRBV7-6 to TRBJ2-3; the match to TRBD2 covers 7 bases. Germline V lookup: CDR1 SGHVS, CDR2 FNYEAQ. Unmatched junction bases numbered 9, after V lost 6 bases and J lost 6 bases. The CDR3 runs 14 residues. CDR3 nucleotides: TGTGCCAGCAGTTGGCGGGGGAGGCAGGATACGCAGTATTTT. Translation: CASSWRGRQDTQYF.

The genes are TRBV29-1 and TRBJ2-7; D remains unclear. CDR3 length equals 12 residues. The V gene lost 4 bases and the J gene lost 7 bases, with 14 bases spanning the gap. CDR1 is SQVTM and CDR2 is ANQGSEA in the germline V gene. CDR3 coding DNA: TGCAGCGTTGGTCATAACCTAAGAGAGCAGTACTTC. Its translation: CSVGHNLREQYF.

This clone was observed a few times. Other nucleotide sequences in the sample specify the same CDR3. The chain recombines TRBV30 with TRBJ2-2, with D possibly matching TRBD1 (6 bases). The V end lost 0 bases, the J end lost 4 bases, and 6 bases lay between the germline ends. Germline-derived CDR1 and CDR2 are GTSNPN and SVGIG (reference sequence). The length of the CDR3 is 13 residues. In nucleotides, the CDR3 is TGTGCCTGGAGTGTAGGGGGCACCGGGGAGCTGTTTTTT. Translating it yields CAWSVGGTGELFF. Supplemented by reference TRBV30 and TRBJ2-2, the full variable domain reads SQTIHQWPATLVQPVGSPLSLECTVEGTSNPNLYWYRQAAGRGLQLLFYSVGIGQISSEVPQNLSASRPQDRQFILSSKKLLLSDSGFYLCAWSVGGTGELFFGEGSRLTVL.

V gene TRBV11-2 combines with J gene TRBJ2-3; 7 bases line up with TRBD1. CDR1 is SGHAT and CDR2 is FQNNGV in the germline V gene. J lost 0 bases, V lost 4 bases, and 7 bases had no gene match. The CDR3 is made up of 16 amino acids. CDR3 amino acids: CASSSQGETSTDTQYF. The CDR3 region has the DNA TGTGCCAGCAGCTCCCAGGGGGAAACTAGCACAGATACGCAGTATTTT.

V gene TRBV19 combines with J gene TRBJ1-1, with no clear D. The germline CDR1 and CDR2 sequences are LNHDA and SQIVND (reference sequence). V lost 5 bases and J 1 base, leaving 8 bases between the germline ends. CDR3 size: 13 residues. This chain's CDR3 is CASSPRWNTEAFF. CDR3 nucleotides: TGTGCCAGTAGTCCCCGTTGGAACACTGAAGCTTTCTTT.

The J gene is TRBJ1-2, the V gene TRBV27, with D perhaps matching TRBD1 (6 bases). This CDR3 has 13 amino acids. The ends were cut back, 5 bases at V and 4 bases at J, with 11 bases in the middle. Looked up from germline, CDR1 is MNHEY and CDR2 is SMNVEV (reference sequence). The CDR3 DNA reads TGTGCCAGCAGTGCTACAGGGCGCTATGGCTACACCTTC. Translating it yields CASSATGRYGYTF.

The chain combines TRBV7-9 with TRBJ2-7, with TRBD2 matching 8 bases. This CDR3 has 16 amino acids. Per germline, CDR1 SEHNR and CDR2 FQNEAQ (reference sequence). Trimming took 6 bases from V and 1 from J; bases not matched to a gene: 11. The CDR3 region has the DNA TGTGCCAGCAGGTACAGAAGCGGGAGCGCGTCCTACGAGCAGTACTTC. The encoded protein is CASRYRSGSASYEQYF.

This CDR3 reads CASSQEAGGTYGYTF. The CDR3 nucleotides read TGTGCCAGCAGCCAAGAGGCAGGGGGCACCTATGGCTACACCTTC. The rearrangement joins TRBV4-2 to TRBJ1-2, with TRBD1 matching 8 bases. The CDR3 sequence is 15 residues long. CDR1 is LGHNA and CDR2 is YNFKEQ in the germline V gene. V lost 0 bases to trimming and J lost 4 bases; unmatched junction nucleotides: 4.

The V gene is TRBV6-1, the J gene TRBJ2-3; TRBD2 aligns across 7 bases. V gave up 1 base and J gave up 4 bases; unmatched junction bases: 8. In germline, CDR1 is MNHNS, CDR2 SASEGT. The CDR3 runs 16 residues. The CDR3 loop is CASSEGVGEGSDTQYF. The CDR3 coding sequence is TGTGCCAGCAGTGAAGGCGTGGGGGAGGGCTCAGATACGCAGTATTTT.

This clone was recorded a few times. The sample has other DNA sequences that encode this CDR3 too. The V call is TRBV7-3, the J call TRBJ2-3, with a possible D match to TRBD2 (6 bases). The V gene lost 1 base and the J gene lost 1 base, with 9 bases spanning the gap. Germline V CDR1 and CDR2: SGHTA, FQGTGA. This CDR3 spans 15 amino acids. The CDR3, as DNA: TGTGCCAGCAGCTTAAATGGCGGGGGCACAGATACGCAGTATTTT. It yields the protein CASSLNGGGTDTQYF.

The J gene is TRBJ1-1, the V gene TRBV9; D might be TRBD1 (6 bases). Germline V gene data show CDR1 as SGDLS and CDR2 as YYNGEE. There are 15 residues in the CDR3. Trimming cost V 3 bases and J 1 base, with 13 bases left between them. The CDR3 nucleotides are TGTGCCAGCAGCGCAGGGGCCCCTTGGAACACTGAAGCTTTCTTT. Residues: CASSAGAPWNTEAFF.